This T cell receptor (beta chain) was obtained from a study of T cells in Graves' hyperthyroidism and ophthalmopathy. About the study: Upon initial diagnosis and before any treatment, peripheral blood was collected.

Amplification targeted TCR beta CDR3 regions from RNA transcripts. A first-round RT-PCR of the TCR CDR3 used the HTBI primer set. From the multiplex PCR reads, TCRdb called clonotypes with MiXCR, one entry per CDR3 protein. In the table there are about 560,000 distinct CDR3 sequences, approximately 16% of which are singletons. The source of the PBMCs was roughly 10 ml of fresh peripheral blood. This clonotype appeared many times. This sequence originates from a woman between 18 and 29 years old with Graves' hyperthyroidism. Sequencing used blood.

As DNA, the CDR3 is TGTGCCAGCAGCTTAGCGCTTAGCGGAACAGGGGAGCTGTTTTTT. Translating gives CASSLALSGTGELFF. J is TRBJ2-2 and V is TRBV7-8; D might be TRBD2 (6 bases). The V gene's germline CDR1 is SGHVS and CDR2 FQNEAQ. V gave up 0 bases and J gave up 8 bases, with 13 bases separating them. The CDR3 loop spans 15 amino acids. Filled out from reference TRBV7-8 and TRBJ2-2, the complete variable domain reads GAGVSQSPRYKVAKRGQDVALRCDPISGHVSLFWYQQALGQGPEFLTYFQNEAQLDKSGLPSDRFFAERPEGSVSTLKIQRTQQEDSAVYLCASSLALSGTGELFFGEGSRLTVL.